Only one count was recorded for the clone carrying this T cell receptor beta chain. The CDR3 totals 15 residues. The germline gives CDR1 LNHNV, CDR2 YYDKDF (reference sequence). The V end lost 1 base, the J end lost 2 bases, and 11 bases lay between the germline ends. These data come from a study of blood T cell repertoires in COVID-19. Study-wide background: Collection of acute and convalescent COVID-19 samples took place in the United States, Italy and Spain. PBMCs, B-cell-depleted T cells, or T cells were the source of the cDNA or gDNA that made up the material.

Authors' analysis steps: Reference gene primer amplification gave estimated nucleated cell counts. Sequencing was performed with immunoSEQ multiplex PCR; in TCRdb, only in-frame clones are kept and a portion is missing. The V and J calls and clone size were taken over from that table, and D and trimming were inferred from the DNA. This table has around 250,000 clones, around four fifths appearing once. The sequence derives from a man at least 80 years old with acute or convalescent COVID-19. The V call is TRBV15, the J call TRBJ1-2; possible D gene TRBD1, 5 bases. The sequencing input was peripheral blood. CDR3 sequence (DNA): TGTGCCACCAGCAGAGGCGCGGGGCAGAACTATGGCTACACCTTC. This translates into CATSRGAGQNYGYTF. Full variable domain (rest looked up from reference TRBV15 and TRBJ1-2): DAMVIQNPRYQVTQFGKPVTLSCSQTLNHNVMYWYQQKSSQAPKLLFHYYDKDFNNEADTPDNFQSRRPNTSFCFLDIRSPGLGDTAMYLCATSRGAGQNYGYTFGSGTRLTVV.